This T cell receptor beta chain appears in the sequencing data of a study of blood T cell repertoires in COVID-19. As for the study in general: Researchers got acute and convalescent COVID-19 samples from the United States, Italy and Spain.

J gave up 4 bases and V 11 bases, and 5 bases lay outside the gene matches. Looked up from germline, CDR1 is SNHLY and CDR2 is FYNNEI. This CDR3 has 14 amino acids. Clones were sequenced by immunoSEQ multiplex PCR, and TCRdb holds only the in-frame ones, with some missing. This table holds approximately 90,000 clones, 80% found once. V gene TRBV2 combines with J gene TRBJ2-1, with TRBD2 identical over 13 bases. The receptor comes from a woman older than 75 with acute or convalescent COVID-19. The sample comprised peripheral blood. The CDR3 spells CAGGTSGIYNEQFF. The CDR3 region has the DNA TGTGCCGGGGGGACTAGCGGGATATACAATGAGCAGTTCTTC.